This T cell receptor (beta chain) was captured by sequencing in a study of siplizumab effects on memory and regulatory T cells. Libraries were prepared by immunoSEQ multiplex PCR; TCRdb keeps only in-frame clonotypes and omits some of them. This repertoire shows 90,000 to 110,000 clones, 92% found once; its top ten account for 0.75%. Germline-derived CDR1 and CDR2 are SGHAT and FQDESV (reference sequence). This CDR3 has 16 residues. V lost 4 bases, J lost 3 bases, and 10 bases stayed unmatched. The receptor was derived from a human donor in good health. The chain links TRBV11-1 to TRBJ2-3, with TRBD2 identical over 7 bases. The sample comprised Tregs sorted from blood. CDR3 region: CASSSRGGRVTDTQYF. The CDR3 DNA reads as TGTGCCAGCAGCTCCCGGGGCGGGAGAGTAACAGATACGCAGTATTTT.